Listed here is a single T cell receptor (beta chain). Sequencing was performed with immunoSEQ multiplex PCR; in TCRdb, only in-frame clones are kept and a portion is missing. The table has roughly 300,000 clones, less than 85% seen once; the top ten hold less than 11%. Looked up from germline, CDR1 is SQVTM and CDR2 is ANQGSEA. This CDR3 is 15 amino acids long. V shed 1 base and J shed 3 bases, with 15 bases lying between them. The data derive from a study of shared clonotypes between healthy human individuals. Study-wide background: Researchers assigned three CD4 naive, three CD4 memory, two CD8 naive and one CD8 memory plate to each donor.

All donors qualified as healthy HIV-negative adults and had experienced no recent acute infections or vaccinations. Sequencing was carried out using memory CD4+ T cells sorted from blood. Subset indicated: CD45RA-negative fraction. This receptor was identified in a man aged 30 to 45 in good health. The J gene is TRBJ2-5, the V gene TRBV29-1; D remains unclear. CDR3 residues: CSVEARQVTKETQYF. CDR3 sequence (DNA): TGCAGCGTTGAAGCCCGACAAGTAACTAAAGAGACCCAGTACTTC.